This T cell receptor (beta chain) was sequenced during a study of T cell changes during pregnancy in multiple sclerosis. Data came from immunoSEQ multiplex PCR; TCRdb stores just in-frame clones and leaves some out. The repertoire holds roughly 38,000 clones, with around nine tenths as singletons. Sequencing used CD4+ T cells from peripheral blood mononuclear cells, obtained in the second trimester of pregnancy. This receptor was obtained from a female donor in good health, enrolled as a control in a pregnancy study.

The CDR3 spells CASSLAHLREQYF. In nucleotides, the CDR3 is TGTGCCAGCAGCTTAGCCCACCTACGAGAGCAGTACTTC. The chain combines TRBV7-3 with TRBJ2-7, with D uncertain. The germline V gene encodes CDR1 SGHTA and CDR2 FQGTGA. With 2 bases removed from V and 7 bases from J, the gap between germline ends came to 12 bases. This CDR3 region has 13 residues.